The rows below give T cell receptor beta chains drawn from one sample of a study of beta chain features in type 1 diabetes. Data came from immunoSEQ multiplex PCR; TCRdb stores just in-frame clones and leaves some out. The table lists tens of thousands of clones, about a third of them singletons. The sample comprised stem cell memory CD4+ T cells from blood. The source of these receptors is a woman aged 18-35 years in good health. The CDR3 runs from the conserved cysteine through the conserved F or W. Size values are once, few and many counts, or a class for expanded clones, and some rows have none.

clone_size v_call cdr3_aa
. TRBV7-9 CASRAAGGLTGELFF
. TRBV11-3 CASSRRVAKNIQYF
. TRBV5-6 CASSLGRMGLAGGTDTQYF
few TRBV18 CASSPGTGGTNTEAFF
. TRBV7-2 CASRFLGDYGYTF
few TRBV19 CATGRGLGHYEQYF
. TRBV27 CASSYPTSGGNNEQFF
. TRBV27 CASSPGQGRGQETQYF
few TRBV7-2 CASSRTGRSGNTIYF
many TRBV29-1 CSTDNYNEQFF
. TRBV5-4 CASSLGGQGSYEQYF
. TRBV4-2 CASSQDGGTSMKTQYF
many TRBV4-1 CASSAQGRETQYF
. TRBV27 CASSLRGSSGNTIYF
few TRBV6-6 CAGGAAGVETQYF
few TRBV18 CASSPNKQDGYTF
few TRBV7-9 CASSLREETQYF
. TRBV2 CAARTSGSGKTQYF
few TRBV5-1 CASSAGLDGYEQYF
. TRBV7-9 CASSRDSGSYGYTF
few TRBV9 CASSVATAGLETQYF
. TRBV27 CASSSTVPYEQYF
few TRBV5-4 CASSLMTGMRTEAFF
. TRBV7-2 CASSTRTGEDEKLFF
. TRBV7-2 CASSLGIGGDGYGYTF
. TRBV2 CASSGDSTDTQYF
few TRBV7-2 CASSSTTQNNADTQYF
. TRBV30 CAREGGGGELFF
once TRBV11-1 CASSLQENYGYTF
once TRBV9 CASSPQGGTNEKLFF
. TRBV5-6 CASSLPGVGQPQHF
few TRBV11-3 CASSLAGTVSSYEQYF
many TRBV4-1 CASSQDHGTVREQFF
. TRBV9 CASSPRSQGPQHF
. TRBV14 CASSRQGQGTGELFF
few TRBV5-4 CASSLRGIEQYF
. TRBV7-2 CASSPPGYNSPLHF